This TCR beta chain emerged from a study of cytomegalovirus exposure and HLA in healthy donors (dated by TCRdb to between 2016 and 2019). Looking at the study overall: A later analysis indicated that the 120 validation repertoires were generated on the platform also employed for the roughly 720 repertoires of the first cohort. The study aimed to test whether signatures of past pathogen exposure could be identified by cataloging public T cell receptors. A separate validation cohort of over a hundred different subjects was used in addition to the 666-subject first cohort. The study combined high-throughput TCR immunosequencing, statistical association of individual TCRs with disease status, and machine learning to predict cytomegalovirus infection status.

From its cysteine to its phenylalanine, the CDR3 spans 13 amino acids. CDR3 DNA is the only sequence kept; it has 39 bases, read in frame from the first base. V loses 4 bases of germline sequence and J loses 6 bases, and the interval between the two ends is 13 bases. Via the germline V gene, CDR1 is SGHDT and CDR2 YYEEEE. In the case of this clone: This receptor's antigen is unknown. Qualities for individual bases were not recorded, and no much larger clone is one base off.

Separate from the roughly 700-subject first cohort, the validation cohort of 90 to 150 subjects was the group to which the donors belonged. The protocol used for the library was the immunoSEQ multiplex PCR assay. Concerning the study's data processing: A statistical classification framework was built to diagnose cytomegalovirus status from the catalog of TCR beta chain sequences. The table was pulled from immuneACCESS by TCRdb, which kept in-frame rearrangements only. Such tables lose some clones; where checked, under half of the loss comes from unresolved V genes, and the rest has no known cause. Clone size and the V and J calls come from that table; the DNA yielded D and trimming. For this sample the table gives 150,000 to 250,000 clones, of which 70% to 85% were detected only once. The ten largest clones represent 13% of the sample. General study outcomes and caveats: The authors suggested that the approach could potentially be generalized to other disease states and immunological phenotypes. In a later analysis, TCRs clustered in the first cohort were found to also tend to co-occur in the 130 or so validation repertoires, with about 93% of cluster scores above 0. Three of the identified cytomegalovirus-associated TCR beta chains were confirmed in vitro to be specific for cytomegalovirus antigens. In the study, roughly 160 TCR beta chains were listed as associated with cytomegalovirus. While some public TCRs were present in many individuals, most TCR sequences turned up only very rarely across donors. All 130 or so repertoires were used to score co-occurrence in the validation cohort in a later analysis, because that analysis had no HLA typing for the cohort. The classifier was reported to diagnose cytomegalovirus status with high specificity and sensitivity in both the original cohort and the validation cohort.

The clonotype was recovered from a woman aged 25 to 45 in good health and CMV-seropositive. The chain is made from TRBV5-6 and TRBJ1-2; the D gene is possibly TRBD1, with 5 bases matching. Sequenced: PBMCs. The CDR3 sequence is CASSAGGIHGYTF. The DNA reads as follows: TGTGCCAGCAGCGCCGGGGGTATACATGGCTACACCTTC.